One and the same sample provided the 8 T cell receptor beta chains below, sequenced in a study of beta chain features in type 1 diabetes. Study results and caveats: Moderately but significantly shorter TCRB CDR3s were found in Type 1 diabetes patients in all four CD4+ subsets.

Antigen specificity for these receptors is unknown. All of the isolated RNA was reverse transcribed, so expressed TCRB transcripts were sequenced. The protocol was immunoSEQ multiplex PCR, while the TCRdb copy is restricted to in-frame clones and leaves out a portion. The data contain 200,000 to 300,000 clones, roughly 22% of them singletons. The sequenced material came from naive CD4+ T cells from blood. The receptors come from a woman in her thirties or forties with type 1 diabetes.

This clone was seen more than once but under ten times. CDR3 nucleotides: TGTGCCAGCAGTGACCGGGACAGGGGCTATGGCTACACCTTC. Translation: CASSDRDRGYGYTF. The chain uses TRBV6-1 and TRBJ1-2; 10 nucleotides match TRBD1. CDR1 and CDR2 from the germline V gene are MNHNS and SASEGT. The V and J ends lost 3 bases and 4 bases, in that order; junction bases with no gene match: 2. The CDR3 sequence is 14 residues long.

The gene calls are TRBV5-1 and TRBJ2-5; no clear D. Trimming stripped 7 bases from V and 4 bases from J, with 17 bases between. This CDR3 spans 14 amino acids. The germline V gene has CDR1 SGHRS and CDR2 YFSETQ. The CDR3 is CASFVALAPETQYF. CDR3 sequence (DNA): TGCGCCAGCTTCGTAGCACTGGCTCCAGAGACCCAGTACTTC.

V usage is TRBV4-1 and J usage is TRBJ2-7, with D unresolved. Per the germline V gene, CDR1 is MGHRA and CDR2 is YSYEKL. The ends were cut back, 0 bases at V and 4 bases at J, with 13 bases in the middle. This CDR3 is 15 amino acids long. The CDR3, as DNA: TGCGCCAGCAGCCAAGAATCGAGGAATCCTTACGAGCAGTACTTC. Its translation: CASSQESRNPYEQYF.

A word on this clone: The identical CDR3 is also encoded by other nucleotide sequences in the sample. Here the CDR3 DNA reads TGTGCCAGCAGTTTAGGGGAGAATGAGCAGTTCTTC. Translated: CASSLGENEQFF. J is TRBJ2-1 and V is TRBV28; TRBD2 is a possible D gene (5 bases). The ends were cut back, 2 bases at V and 7 bases at J, with 6 bases in the middle. This CDR3 region has 12 residues. Germline V gene sequence: CDR1 MDHEN, CDR2 SYDVKM.

This clone was counted only a few times. The V and J genes are TRBV9 and TRBJ2-1; no clear D gene. Germline lookup yields CDR1 SGDLS and CDR2 YYNGEE. V was cut by 0 bases and J by 0 bases, with 10 bases left in between. The CDR3 contains 16 residues. Here the CDR3 DNA reads TGTGCCAGCAGCGTAGAGGAGACCAGCTCCTACAATGAGCAGTTCTTC. As protein: CASSVEETSSYNEQFF. Supplemented by reference TRBV9 and TRBJ2-1, the full variable domain reads DSGVTQTPKHLITATGQRVTLRCSPRSGDLSVYWYQQSLDQGLQFLIQYYNGEERAKGNILERFSAQQFPDLHSELNLSSLELGDSALYFCASSVEETSSYNEQFFGPGTRLTVL.

This clone has a handful of counts. The chain uses TRBV6-5 and TRBJ2-3; 8 positions agree with TRBD1. Germline CDR1 is MNHEY and CDR2 is SVGAGI. The CDR3 contains 15 residues. Trimming at V came to 6 bases and at J to 2 bases, leaving 7 bases not matched to a gene. CDR3 DNA: TGTGCCAGCAGAAACCAGGGGGCTCACACAGATACGCAGTATTTT. It codes for CASRNQGAHTDTQYF.

This clone came up a few times. The chain links TRBV9 to TRBJ2-1; D may be TRBD2 (6 bases). Germline V gene sequence: CDR1 SGDLS, CDR2 YYNGEE. The CDR3 has 15 residues. Trimming left V 2 bases short and J 2 bases short, with 11 bases between. The CDR3 DNA follows: TGTGCCAGCAGCGTCCTTAGCGGAACCTACAATGAGCAGTTCTTC. It codes for CASSVLSGTYNEQFF.

This clone was seen a few times. The chain employs TRBV29-1 and TRBJ1-1; 7 bases line up with TRBD1. V was pared by 4 bases and J by 1 base, with 3 bases of the junction left unmatched. The CDR3 sequence is 13 residues long. CDR1 is SQVTM, CDR2 ANQGSEA, per germline. The CDR3 nucleotides are TGCAGCGTTGCGACAGGGAGGAACACTGAAGCTTTCTTT. It yields the protein CSVATGRNTEAFF. Full variable domain (remainder filled in from reference TRBV29-1 and TRBJ1-1): SAVISQKPSRDICQRGTSLTIQCQVDSQVTMMFWYRQQPGQSLTLIATANQGSEATYESGFVIDKFPISRPNLTFSTLTVSNMSPEDSSIYLCSVATGRNTEAFFGQGTRLTVV.